This TCR beta chain emerged from a study of cytotoxic CD8 clonotypes in ibrutinib-treated CLL. On the study more broadly: For this cohort, patients were some 12 relapsed/refractory and some 15 treatment-naive, while 17 to 18 were IGHV unmutated. On average, each sample had roughly 230,000 productive templates and approximately 85,000 productive rearrangements. Study findings and constraints: Clonality was elevated at ibrutinib response and had returned toward baseline at progression. Clonality correlated strongly with circulating CD8+ T cells and exceeded age-matched healthy donors at baseline.

For this clone: The antigen remains unidentified.

Some clones are missing from TCRdb's copy, which holds only in-frame ones; the method was immunoSEQ multiplex PCR. The sample shows approximately 67,000 clones, 80% of them seen only once. The CDR3 totals 12 residues. Between the trimmed V and J ends, which lost 8 bases and 3 bases, there was a span of 11 bases. Germline loops: CDR1 SNHLY, CDR2 FYNNEI. This clonotype was obtained from a human donor with chronic lymphocytic leukemia. The material was PBMCs, obtained at disease progression, from a patient treated with ibrutinib. J is TRBJ2-7 and V is TRBV2; D call uncertain. CDR3 coding DNA: TGTGCCAGCGGAGCAGCCAGCTACGAGCAGTACTTC. Its protein product is CASGAASYEQYF.